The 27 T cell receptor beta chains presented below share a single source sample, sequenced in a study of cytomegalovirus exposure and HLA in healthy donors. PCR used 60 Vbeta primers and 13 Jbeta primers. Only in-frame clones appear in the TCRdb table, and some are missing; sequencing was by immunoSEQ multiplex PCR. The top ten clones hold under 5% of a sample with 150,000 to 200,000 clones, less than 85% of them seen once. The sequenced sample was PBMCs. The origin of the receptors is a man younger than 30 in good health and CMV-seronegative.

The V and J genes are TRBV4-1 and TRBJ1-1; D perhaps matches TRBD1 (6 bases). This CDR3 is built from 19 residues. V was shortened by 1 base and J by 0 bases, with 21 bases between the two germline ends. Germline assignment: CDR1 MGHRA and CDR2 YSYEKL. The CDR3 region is CASSQGRIRGGIMNTEAFF. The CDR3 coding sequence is TGCGCCAGCAGCCAAGGGAGGATTAGGGGGGGAATAATGAACACTGAAGCTTTCTTT.

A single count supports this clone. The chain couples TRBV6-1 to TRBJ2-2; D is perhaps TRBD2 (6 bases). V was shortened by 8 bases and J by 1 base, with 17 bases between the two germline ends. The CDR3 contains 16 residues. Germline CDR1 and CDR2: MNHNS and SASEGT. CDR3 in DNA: TGTGCCAGCCGTGGTCTAGCGCCCCAGAACACCGGGGAGCTGTTTTTT. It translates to CASRGLAPQNTGELFF.

This CDR3 reads CASSIGRENTQYF. The CDR3 DNA is TGTGCCAGTAGTATTGGCAGGGAAAATACGCAGTATTTT. V and J are TRBV19 and TRBJ2-3; D is possibly TRBD1 (5 bases). CDR3 length: 13 amino acids. V was shortened by 3 bases and J by 7 bases, with 11 bases between the two germline ends. Germline values: CDR1 LNHDA, CDR2 SQIVND (reference sequence).

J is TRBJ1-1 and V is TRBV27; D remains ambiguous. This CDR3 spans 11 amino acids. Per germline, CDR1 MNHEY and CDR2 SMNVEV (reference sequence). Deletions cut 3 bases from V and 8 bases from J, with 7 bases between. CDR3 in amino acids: CASSFAGEAFF. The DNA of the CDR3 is TGTGCCAGCAGTTTCGCGGGGGAAGCTTTCTTT.

CDR3 coding DNA: TGTGCCAGCAGGATTACCGGGACAGAGAAGAGCAATGAGCAGTTCTTC. It yields the protein CASRITGTEKSNEQFF. The chain uses TRBV27 and TRBJ2-1; TRBD1 matches 7 bases. This CDR3 has 16 amino acids. With V trimmed by 6 bases and J by 6 bases, 14 bases remained unmatched. The V gene's germline CDR1 is MNHEY and CDR2 SMNVEV (reference sequence).

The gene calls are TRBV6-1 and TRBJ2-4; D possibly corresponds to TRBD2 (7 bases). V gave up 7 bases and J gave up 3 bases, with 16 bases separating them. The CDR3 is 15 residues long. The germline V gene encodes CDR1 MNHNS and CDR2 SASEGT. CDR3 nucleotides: TGTGCCAGCATCCGAGGGGGGGATGGCAAAAACATTCAGTACTTC. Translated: CASIRGGDGKNIQYF.

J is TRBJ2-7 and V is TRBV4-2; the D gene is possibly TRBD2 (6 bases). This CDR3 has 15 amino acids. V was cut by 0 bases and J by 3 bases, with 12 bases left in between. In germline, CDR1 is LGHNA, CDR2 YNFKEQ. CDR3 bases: TGTGCCAGCAGCCAAGATTGGGCTAGCGACTACGAGCAGTACTTC. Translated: CASSQDWASDYEQYF.

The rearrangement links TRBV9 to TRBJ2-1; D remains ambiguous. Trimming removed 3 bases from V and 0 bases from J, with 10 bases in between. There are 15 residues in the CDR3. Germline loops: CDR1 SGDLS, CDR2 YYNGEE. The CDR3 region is CASSGTASSYNEQFF. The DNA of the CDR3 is TGTGCCAGCAGCGGTACCGCCAGCTCCTACAATGAGCAGTTCTTC. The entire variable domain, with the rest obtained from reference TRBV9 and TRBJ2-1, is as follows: DSGVTQTPKHLITATGQRVTLRCSPRSGDLSVYWYQQSLDQGLQFLIQYYNGEERAKGNILERFSAQQFPDLHSELNLSSLELGDSALYFCASSGTASSYNEQFFGPGTRLTVL.

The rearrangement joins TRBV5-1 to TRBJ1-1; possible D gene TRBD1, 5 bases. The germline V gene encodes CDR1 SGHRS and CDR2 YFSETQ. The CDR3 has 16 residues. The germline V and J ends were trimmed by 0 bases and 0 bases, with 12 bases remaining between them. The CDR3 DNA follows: TGCGCCAGCAGCTTGGCCCCCGGACACATGAACACTGAAGCTTTCTTT. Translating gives CASSLAPGHMNTEAFF.

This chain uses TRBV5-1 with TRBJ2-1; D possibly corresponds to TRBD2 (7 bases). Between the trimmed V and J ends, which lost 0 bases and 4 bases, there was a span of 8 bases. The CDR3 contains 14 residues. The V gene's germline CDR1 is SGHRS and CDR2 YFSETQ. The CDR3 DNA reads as TGCGCCAGCAGCTTGGAGGGGGGGTACAATGAGCAGTTCTTC. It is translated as CASSLEGGYNEQFF.

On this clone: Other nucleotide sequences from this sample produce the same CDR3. The CDR3: CASSPGTGIYNEQFF. CDR3 nucleotide sequence: TGCGCCAGCAGCCCCGGGACAGGGATTTACAATGAGCAGTTCTTC. The V gene is TRBV5-1, the J gene TRBJ2-1, with TRBD1 matching 9 bases. CDR1 and CDR2 from the germline V gene are SGHRS and YFSETQ. The CDR3 is made up of 15 amino acids. V dropped 4 bases and J dropped 4; count of bases not matched to a gene: 6.

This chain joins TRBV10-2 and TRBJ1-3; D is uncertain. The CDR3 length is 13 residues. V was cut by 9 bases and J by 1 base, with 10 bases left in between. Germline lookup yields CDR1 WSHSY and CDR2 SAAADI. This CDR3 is CASLSSSGNTIYF. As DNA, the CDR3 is TGCGCCAGTCTCAGTTCGTCTGGAAACACCATATATTTT.

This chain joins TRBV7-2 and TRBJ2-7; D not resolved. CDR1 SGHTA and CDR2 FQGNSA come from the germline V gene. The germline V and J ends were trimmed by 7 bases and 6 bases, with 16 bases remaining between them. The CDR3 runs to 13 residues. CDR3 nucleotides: TGTGCCAGCAACCATGGTGGGCCGGCCGAGCAGTACTTC. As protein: CASNHGGPAEQYF.

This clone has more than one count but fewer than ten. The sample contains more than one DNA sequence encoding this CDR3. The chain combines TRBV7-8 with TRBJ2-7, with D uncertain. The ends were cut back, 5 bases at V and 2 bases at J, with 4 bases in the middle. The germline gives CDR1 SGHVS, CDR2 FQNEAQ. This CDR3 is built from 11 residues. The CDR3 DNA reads TGTGCCAGCAGCAGCACCTACGAGCAGTACTTC. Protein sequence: CASSSTYEQYF.

The CDR3 nucleotides read TGCGCCAGCAGCCCATTTGGGGACAGACCTTCCTACGAGCAGTACTTC. It encodes CASSPFGDRPSYEQYF. V is TRBV5-1 and J is TRBJ2-7; 7 bases map to TRBD1. CDR3 length equals 16 residues. V was pared by 4 bases and J by 1 base, with 11 bases of the junction left unmatched. Germline CDR1 is SGHRS and CDR2 is YFSETQ.

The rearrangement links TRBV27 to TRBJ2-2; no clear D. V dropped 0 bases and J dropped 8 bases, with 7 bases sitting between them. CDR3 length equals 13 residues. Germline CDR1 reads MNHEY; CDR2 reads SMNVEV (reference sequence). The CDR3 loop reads CASSLSVQGELFF. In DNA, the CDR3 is TGTGCCAGCAGTTTATCCGTCCAGGGGGAGCTGTTTTTT.

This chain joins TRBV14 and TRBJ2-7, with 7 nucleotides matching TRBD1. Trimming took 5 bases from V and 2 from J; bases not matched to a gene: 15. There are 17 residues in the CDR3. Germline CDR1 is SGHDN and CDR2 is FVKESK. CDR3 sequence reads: CASSSMTRTGLPYEQYF. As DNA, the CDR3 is TGTGCCAGCAGCTCTATGACCCGGACAGGACTTCCCTACGAGCAGTACTTC.

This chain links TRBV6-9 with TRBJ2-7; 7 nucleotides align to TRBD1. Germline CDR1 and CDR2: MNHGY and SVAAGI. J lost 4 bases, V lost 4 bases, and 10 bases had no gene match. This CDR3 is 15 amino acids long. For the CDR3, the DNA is TGTGCCAGCAGTTCAATCGACAGGGTGGAATACGAGCAGTACTTC. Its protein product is CASSSIDRVEYEQYF.

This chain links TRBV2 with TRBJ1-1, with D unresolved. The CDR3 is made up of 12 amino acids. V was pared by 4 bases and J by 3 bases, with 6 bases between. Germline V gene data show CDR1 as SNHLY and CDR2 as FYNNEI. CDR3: CASSAGYTEAFF. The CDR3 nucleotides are TGTGCCAGCAGTGCCGGGTACACTGAAGCTTTCTTT.

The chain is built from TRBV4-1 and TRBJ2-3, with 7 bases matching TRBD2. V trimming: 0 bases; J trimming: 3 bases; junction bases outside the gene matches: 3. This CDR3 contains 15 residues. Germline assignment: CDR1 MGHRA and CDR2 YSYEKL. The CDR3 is CASSQEAGETDTQYF. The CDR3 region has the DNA TGCGCCAGCAGCCAAGAGGCGGGAGAAACAGATACGCAGTATTTT.

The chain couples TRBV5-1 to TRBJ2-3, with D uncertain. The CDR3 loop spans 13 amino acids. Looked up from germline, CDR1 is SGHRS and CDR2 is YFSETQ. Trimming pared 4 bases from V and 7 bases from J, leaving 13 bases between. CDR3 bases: TGCGCCAGCAGCGGCGACTCGATCCATACGCAGTATTTT. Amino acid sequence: CASSGDSIHTQYF.

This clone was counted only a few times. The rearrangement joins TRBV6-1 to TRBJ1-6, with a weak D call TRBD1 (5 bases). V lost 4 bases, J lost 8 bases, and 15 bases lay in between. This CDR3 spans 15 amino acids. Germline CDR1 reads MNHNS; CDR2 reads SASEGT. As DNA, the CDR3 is TGTGCCAGCAGTGGATATGGGGCTGGGTATTCACCCCTCCACTTT. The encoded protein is CASSGYGAGYSPLHF.

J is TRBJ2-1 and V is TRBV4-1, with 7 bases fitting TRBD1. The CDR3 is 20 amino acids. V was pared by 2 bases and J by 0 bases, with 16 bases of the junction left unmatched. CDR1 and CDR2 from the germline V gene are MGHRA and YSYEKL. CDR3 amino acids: CASSQPPTRLGTDSYNEQFF. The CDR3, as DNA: TGCGCCAGCAGCCAACCACCCACGAGACTCGGGACAGACTCCTACAATGAGCAGTTCTTC.

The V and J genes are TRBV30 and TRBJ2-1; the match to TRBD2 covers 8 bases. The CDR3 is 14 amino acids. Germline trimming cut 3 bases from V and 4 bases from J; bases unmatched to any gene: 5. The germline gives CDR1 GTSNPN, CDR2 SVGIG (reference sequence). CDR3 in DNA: TGTGCCTGGAGGGGAATAGCGGGGTACAATGAGCAGTTCTTC. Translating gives CAWRGIAGYNEQFF.

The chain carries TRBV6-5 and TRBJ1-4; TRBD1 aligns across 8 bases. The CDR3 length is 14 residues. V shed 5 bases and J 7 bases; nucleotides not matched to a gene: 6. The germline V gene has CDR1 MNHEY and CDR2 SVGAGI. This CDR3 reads CASSRQGQGEKLFF. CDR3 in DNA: TGTGCCAGCAGTCGACAGGGGCAGGGTGAAAAACTGTTTTTT.

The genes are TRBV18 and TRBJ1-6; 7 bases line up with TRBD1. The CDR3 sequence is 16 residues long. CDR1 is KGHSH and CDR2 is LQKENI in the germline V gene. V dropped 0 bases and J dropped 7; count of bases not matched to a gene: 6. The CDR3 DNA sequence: TGTGCCAGCTCACCACCTATCGGGACAGTGAATTCACCCCTCCACTTT. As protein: CASSPPIGTVNSPLHF.

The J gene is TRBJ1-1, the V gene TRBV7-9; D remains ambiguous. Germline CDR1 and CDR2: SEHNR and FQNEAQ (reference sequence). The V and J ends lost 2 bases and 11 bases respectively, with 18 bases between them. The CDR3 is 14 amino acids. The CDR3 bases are TGTGCCAGCAGCTTATTCGGCCCTGACAAGTCGGCTTTCTTT. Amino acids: CASSLFGPDKSAFF.